This entry lists 25 T cell receptor beta chains sequenced from one sample in a study of T cell clonality in common variable immunodeficiency. Profiled with immunoSEQ multiplex PCR; TCRdb holds only in-frame clones, not every one. Observed are 50,000 to 65,000 clones, no singletons, with the top ten taking roughly 1.6%. The sequenced sample was peripheral blood mononuclear cells. The receptor set was obtained from a person between 18 and 70 years old in good health.

This clone was seen repeatedly, ten times or more. The read stops 3 residues short of the end of the CDR3; the missing end is completed from the germline J gene. The J gene is TRBJ2-7, the V gene TRBV2; D might be TRBD1 (6 bases). V gave up 8 bases and J gave up 0 bases, with 11 bases separating them. The CDR3 is made up of 13 amino acids. Germline CDR1 SNHLY, CDR2 FYNNEI. CDR3 DNA, as far as it was read: TGTGCCAGCGGTCCGGACAGCTCCTACGAG. Translation gives CASGPDSSYE. The entire CDR3 reads CASGPDSSYEQYF.

At least ten counts were recorded for this clone. With the read ending 3 residues before the CDR3 end, the germline J gene is used to fill in that end. The J gene is TRBJ2-7, the V gene TRBV19; possibly TRBD1 for D (5 bases). CDR1 and CDR2 from the germline V gene are LNHDA and SQIVND (reference sequence). The CDR3 runs to 17 residues. The ends were cut back, 10 bases at V and 2 bases at J, with 27 bases in the middle. CDR3 sequence reads: CATLPPQGGLEPYEQYF. CDR3 DNA (partial): TGTGCCACCCTTCCTCCCCAGGGTGGCCTTGAACCCTACGAG.

This clone was seen repeatedly, ten times or more. Sequencing ends 3 residues short of the CDR3 end; the germline J gene provides the rest. The chain recombines TRBV7-9 with TRBJ1-1, with 8 positions matching TRBD1. The V and J ends lost 4 bases and 7 bases, in that order; junction bases with no gene match: 5. From germline, CDR1 is SEHNR and CDR2 FQNEAQ (reference sequence). The CDR3 is 13 residues long. CDR3 DNA, as far as it was read: TGTGCCAGCAGCTCACAGGGGGGCGGTGAA. This translates into CASSSQGGGE. The full CDR3 is CASSSQGGGEAFF.

This clone was counted many times. The read ends 3 residues shy of where the CDR3 ends; the end is completed using the germline J gene. The chain couples TRBV11-2 to TRBJ1-1; 9 bases align to TRBD1. This CDR3 spans 15 amino acids. Trimming took 5 bases from V and 5 from J; bases not matched to a gene: 9. The germline V gene encodes CDR1 SGHAT and CDR2 FQNNGV. The CDR3 loop reads CASSRDRGGDTEAFF. The covered CDR3 bases are TGTGCCAGCAGCAGAGACAGGGGGGGGGATACTGAA.

This clone has a count of ten or more. The read ends 3 residues early relative to the CDR3; the germline J gene fills the gap. The genes are TRBV20-1 and TRBJ2-1; 11 bases fit TRBD2. V lost 5 bases, J lost 9 bases, and 6 bases stayed unmatched. The CDR3 sequence is 13 residues long. CDR1 is DFQATT, CDR2 SNEGSKA, per germline (reference sequence). The CDR3 DNA, read in part, is TGCAGTGCTGGACTAGCGGGCCAGAGTGAG. This encodes CSAGLAGQSE. The CDR3 as a whole reads CSAGLAGQSEQFF.

This clone was recorded many times. The read stops 3 residues short of the end of the CDR3; the missing end is completed from the germline J gene. The chain carries TRBV30 and TRBJ1-1; 7 bases map to TRBD1. From germline, CDR1 is GTSNPN and CDR2 SVGIG (reference sequence). The CDR3 runs to 13 residues. V lost 3 bases, J lost 4 bases, and 5 bases stayed unmatched. The covered CDR3 bases are TGTGCCTGGAGCTTTTCAGGGGGCACTGAA. It is translated as CAWSFSGGTE. The whole CDR3 protein reads CAWSFSGGTEAFF.

This clone was counted at least ten times. The read ends 3 residues shy of where the CDR3 ends; the end is completed using the germline J gene. The chain carries TRBV5-1 and TRBJ2-1; 7 bases line up with TRBD2. With 3 bases clipped from V and 4 bases from J, the junction kept 4 bases outside the gene matches. The germline V gene encodes CDR1 SGHRS and CDR2 YFSETQ. The length of the CDR3 is 14 residues. The DNA read from the CDR3 is TGCGCCAGCAGCTCCGGGGGGTTTTACAATGAG. Amino acids: CASSSGGFYNE. The full CDR3 reads CASSSGGFYNEQFF.

This clone has ten or more counts. Read data end 3 residues before the CDR3 end; the end is taken from the germline J gene. The chain joins TRBV9 to TRBJ2-6, with a weak D call TRBD1 (5 bases). CDR1 is SGDLS, CDR2 YYNGEE, per germline. This CDR3 is 16 amino acids long. V was clipped by 5 bases and J by 0 bases, with 12 bases between them. This CDR3 is CASSGTGSSGANVLTF. The sequenced part of the CDR3 DNA is TGTGCCAGCAGTGGTACAGGAAGCTCTGGGGCCAACGTC.

This clone was seen ten or more times. The CDR3 goes on 3 residues after the read ends, and that part is filled in from the germline J gene. The chain links TRBV20-1 to TRBJ2-1, with D possibly matching TRBD2 (6 bases). The CDR3 runs to 15 residues. V lost 5 bases, J lost 3 bases, and 17 bases lay in between. Per germline, CDR1 DFQATT and CDR2 SNEGSKA (reference sequence). The CDR3 loop reads CSAGYRDSLYNEQFF. The CDR3 bases that were read are TGCAGTGCTGGGTACCGGGACTCCCTCTACAATGAG.

This clone has a count of ten or more. The read halts 3 residues ahead of the CDR3 end, with the missing end drawn from the germline J gene. J is TRBJ1-2 and V is TRBV7-2; tentative D call: TRBD1 (6 bases). Looked up from germline, CDR1 is SGHTA and CDR2 is FQGNSA. CDR3 length equals 14 residues. V was clipped by 3 bases and J by 3 bases, with 11 bases between them. The CDR3 is CASSLQGYDYGYTF. Incomplete CDR3 DNA: TGTGCCAGCAGCTTGCAGGGGTACGACTATGGC.

There are many counts of this clone. The CDR3 is cut off 3 residues early in the read; its end comes from the germline J gene. The V gene is TRBV7-6, the J gene TRBJ2-4, with D perhaps being TRBD1 or TRBD2 (5 bases each). Germline V CDR1 and CDR2: SGHVS, FNYEAQ. V lost 5 bases and J lost 6, with 20 bases in between. This CDR3 is 16 amino acids long. The chain's CDR3 is CASSQPQGRGLNIQYF. The sequenced CDR3 bases are TGTGCCAGCAGCCAGCCCCAGGGCAGAGGGCTAAACATT.

Worth noting for this clone: The read ends 3 residues before the CDR3 terminus; that terminus is restored from the germline J gene. This chain links TRBV2 with TRBJ2-1, with 15 bases identical to TRBD2. J lost 0 bases, V lost 6 bases, and 3 bases had no gene match. The CDR3 is 17 amino acids. Germline loops: CDR1 SNHLY, CDR2 FYNNEI. This CDR3 is CASRGTSGGSSYNEQFF. The covered CDR3 bases are TGTGCCAGCAGGGGGACTAGCGGGGGGAGCTCCTACAATGAG.

Worth noting for this clone: The missing CDR3 end, 3 residues past where the read stops, is filled in from the germline J gene. The chain combines TRBV19 with TRBJ2-3, with 10 bases identical to TRBD2. The ends lost 7 bases at V and 5 bases at J; junction bases unmatched: 12. The CDR3 contains 16 residues. The germline CDR1 and CDR2 sequences are LNHDA and SQIVND (reference sequence). The CDR3 DNA, read in part, is TGTGCCAGTACCCGGGCTAGCGGGAGCACTCTAGATACG. This sequence encodes CASTRASGSTLDT. Given in full, the CDR3 is CASTRASGSTLDTQYF.

This clone has at least ten counts. Read coverage stops 3 residues before the CDR3 terminus; the germline J gene supplies the remainder. The V call is TRBV4-1, the J call TRBJ1-1; no reliable D call. The V end lost 0 bases, the J end lost 5 bases, and 13 bases lay between the germline ends. Looked up from germline, CDR1 is MGHRA and CDR2 is YSYEKL. The CDR3 extends over 15 amino acids. Incomplete CDR3 DNA: TGCGCCAGCAGCCAAGATAGCGGTCCGGGGACTGAA. It yields the protein CASSQDSGPGTE. The whole CDR3 region reads CASSQDSGPGTEAFF.

On this clone: Read coverage stops 3 residues before the CDR3 terminus; the germline J gene supplies the remainder. The V and J genes are TRBV18 and TRBJ1-4; tentative D call: TRBD1 (5 bases). Trimming left V 1 base short and J 6 bases short, with 12 bases between. The CDR3 totals 15 residues. Germline CDR1 reads KGHSH; CDR2 reads LQKENI. CDR3 residues: CASSPRGGTDEKLFF. Partial CDR3 DNA: TGTGCCAGCTCACCACGCGGGGGAACGGATGAAAAA.

Many counts were recorded for this clone. The read ends 3 residues before the CDR3 terminus; that terminus is restored from the germline J gene. The gene calls are TRBV19 and TRBJ1-6; D uncertain. The CDR3 runs 13 residues. V lost 6 bases to trimming and J lost 9 bases, with 12 bases between them. Germline V gives CDR1 LNHDA, CDR2 SQIVND (reference sequence). The CDR3 bases that were read are TGTGCCAGTAGCGGTACTAGGCCTTCACCC. Protein sequence: CASSGTRPSP. The full CDR3 protein reads CASSGTRPSPLHF.

This clone has only a few counts. The sequence runs out 3 residues before the end of the CDR3; the remainder is reconstructed from the germline J gene. The chain has TRBV2 and TRBJ2-3; 7 nucleotides align to TRBD2. The junction had 13 bases not matched to a gene; V was cut back by 6 bases and J by 7 bases. Germline V CDR1 and CDR2: SNHLY, FYNNEI. CDR3 length: 15 amino acids. The CDR3: CASRLGTTSWHTQYF. The DNA read from the CDR3 is TGTGCCAGCAGACTCGGGACTACCTCTTGGCATACG.

This clone came up many times. Read sequence stops 3 residues before the CDR3 end, and the germline J gene provides the missing end. The V call is TRBV20-1, the J call TRBJ2-7; 8 nucleotides line up with TRBD2. The CDR3 loop spans 20 amino acids. V dropped 2 bases and J dropped 6; count of bases not matched to a gene: 27. CDR1 is DFQATT and CDR2 is SNEGSKA in the germline V gene (reference sequence). The CDR3 DNA, read in part, is TGCAGTGCTAGACCCATGGGGAAGAGCGGGAGATTAAATTGGCTTCGCGAG. Translated: CSARPMGKSGRLNWLRE. The whole CDR3 region reads CSARPMGKSGRLNWLREQYF.

This clone was observed many times. The DNA ends 3 residues before the CDR3 does, and the rest of the CDR3 is filled in from the germline J gene. This chain links TRBV20-1 with TRBJ2-1; 10 bases match TRBD2. The ends lost 1 base at V and 5 bases at J; junction bases unmatched: 11. This CDR3 comprises 17 residues. The germline V gene encodes CDR1 DFQATT and CDR2 SNEGSKA (reference sequence). CDR3 in amino acids: CSARGRASGSGHNEQFF. The sequenced part of the CDR3 DNA is TGCAGTGCTAGAGGAAGGGCTAGCGGGAGTGGCCACAATGAG.

In this sample, this clone turned up many times. The CDR3 end falls 3 residues outside the read, so it is completed with the germline J gene. This chain links TRBV19 with TRBJ2-7; D remains ambiguous. This CDR3 has 15 amino acids. V lost 5 bases, J lost 3 bases, and 17 bases lay in between. CDR1 and CDR2 (germline): LNHDA, SQIVND (reference sequence). CDR3 protein: CASSPYHGSSYEQYF. The covered CDR3 bases are TGTGCCAGTAGTCCTTACCACGGGTCTAGCTACGAG.

This clone was observed many times. The read comes to an end 3 residues before the CDR3 does, leaving the germline J gene to fill in the end. The V call is TRBV20-1, the J call TRBJ1-5, with a tentative D call TRBD1 (5 bases). CDR1 is DFQATT, CDR2 SNEGSKA, per germline (reference sequence). The CDR3 is 13 amino acids. Between the trimmed V and J ends, which lost 4 bases and 2 bases, there was a span of 9 bases. The CDR3 loop is CSAMEGGNQPQHF. Incomplete CDR3 DNA: TGCAGTGCTATGGAAGGGGGCAATCAGCCC.

This clone was found many times. Coverage ceases 3 residues before the CDR3 finishes, and the germline J gene fills in the end. The genes are TRBV7-6 and TRBJ1-2; 9 bases line up with TRBD1. The V and J ends lost 4 bases and 4 bases, in that order; junction bases with no gene match: 13. Germline CDR1 is SGHVS and CDR2 is FNYEAQ. The CDR3 runs to 17 residues. The covered CDR3 bases are TGTGCCAGCAGCTACAACAGGGGGCCAGACAACAGCTATGGC. Translating it yields CASSYNRGPDNSYG. The CDR3 in its entirety is CASSYNRGPDNSYGYTF.

In this sample, this clone turned up a few times. The missing CDR3 end, 3 residues past where the read stops, is filled in from the germline J gene. The rearrangement links TRBV20-1 to TRBJ1-1; D remains ambiguous. This CDR3 is built from 9 residues. In germline, CDR1 is DFQATT, CDR2 SNEGSKA (reference sequence). Incomplete CDR3 DNA: TGCAGACGGGGCACTGAA. Its protein is CRRGTE. The complete CDR3 protein is CRRGTEAFF.

This clone was counted ten times or more. Incomplete CDR3 DNA: TGTGCCAGCAGCTTACTATGGACAGATACG. Translating gives CASSLLWTDT. The complete CDR3 protein is CASSLLWTDTQYF. V is TRBV7-2 and J is TRBJ2-3; no reliable D call. The read ends 3 residues shy of where the CDR3 ends; the end is completed using the germline J gene. CDR1 and CDR2 (germline): SGHTA, FQGNSA. With 2 bases removed from V and 3 bases from J, the gap between germline ends came to 6 bases. CDR3 length: 13 residues.

There are many counts of this clone. The read stops 3 residues short of the end of the CDR3; the missing end is completed from the germline J gene. The chain couples TRBV5-6 to TRBJ1-4; unclear D gene. Trimming took 4 bases from V and 6 from J, leaving 13 bases between them. The CDR3 consists of 14 residues. CDR1 and CDR2 from the germline V gene are SGHDT and YYEEEE. The CDR3 is CASSLREGDEKLFF. The sequenced part of the CDR3 DNA is TGTGCCAGCAGCCTGCGGGAGGGCGATGAAAAA.